Described below is a single T cell receptor (beta chain) sequence and its context. This sample was taken from a study of cytomegalovirus exposure and HLA in healthy donors. With 7 bases clipped from V and 5 bases from J, the junction kept 9 bases outside the gene matches. CDR1 is SQVTM, CDR2 ANQGSEA, per germline. The CDR3 is 14 amino acids. PCR was performed using 60 Vbeta and 13 Jbeta primers. Some clones are missing from TCRdb's copy, which holds only in-frame ones; the method was immunoSEQ multiplex PCR. The sample records about 40,000 clones, about 64% being singletons. What was sequenced was PBMCs. The rearrangement joins TRBV29-1 to TRBJ2-5; 11 positions match TRBD2. The source of this sequence is a man in his sixties in good health and CMV-seropositive. CDR3 in DNA: TGCAGCGGAGGTGCTAGCGGGAGGAGTGAGACCCAGTACTTC. Translation gives CSGGASGRSETQYF.